The 11 T cell receptor beta chains below all came from one sample that was sequenced in a study of CD8+ T cells in alopecia areata. RNA extraction was followed by reverse transcription into cDNA, which acted as the sequencing template. Generated by immunoSEQ multiplex PCR, the TCRdb table keeps only in-frame clones and is missing some. This sample has 150,000 to 250,000 clones; approximately 56% occur once, and the top ten carry approximately 3.5%. Treatment denoted: oral pan-JAK inhibitor, 5-10 mg twice daily. The material was CD4+ T cells sorted from blood, obtained at week 4, from a patient treated with tofacitinib. These receptors originate from a human donor with alopecia areata.

The rearrangement links TRBV25-1 to TRBJ2-5; D is ambiguous. This CDR3 is built from 10 residues. The V end was cut by 5 bases, the J end by 6 bases, with 4 bases between. CDR1 and CDR2 from the germline V gene are MGHDK and SYGVNS. CDR3 in amino acids: CASSRKTQYF. For the CDR3, the DNA is TGTGCCAGCAGTAGAAAGACCCAGTACTTC.

J is TRBJ1-3 and V is TRBV30; D uncertain. The V and J ends lost 0 bases and 0 bases respectively, with 9 bases between them. In germline, CDR1 is GTSNPN, CDR2 SVGIG (reference sequence). This CDR3 has 15 residues. The CDR3 is CAWSVRASSGNTIYF. The CDR3 bases are TGTGCCTGGAGTGTTAGGGCCAGCTCTGGAAACACCATATATTTT.

This clone turned up a few times. The rearrangement joins TRBV13 to TRBJ2-1, with unresolved D. The CDR3 extends over 11 amino acids. CDR1 PRHDT and CDR2 FYEKMQ come from the germline V gene (reference sequence). Trimming shortened V by 5 bases and J by 5 bases, and 4 bases separated the two germline ends. In DNA form, the CDR3 reads TGTGCCAGCAGCACCCACAATGAGCAGTTCTTC. It yields the protein CASSTHNEQFF.

There are a few counts of this clone. The chain employs TRBV30 and TRBJ1-2; the D gene is possibly TRBD1 (6 bases). V was pared by 0 bases and J by 6 bases, with 14 bases between. This CDR3 is built from 14 residues. Germline loops: CDR1 GTSNPN, CDR2 SVGIG (reference sequence). The CDR3 reads CAWSVRNRENGYTF. In DNA form, the CDR3 reads TGTGCCTGGAGTGTACGGAACAGGGAGAATGGCTACACCTTC.

CDR3 nucleotides: TGTGCCAGCAGCCCTTCGAGGAGTGGCGAGCAGTACTTC. It yields the protein CASSPSRSGEQYF. The J gene is TRBJ2-7, the V gene TRBV11-3; D remains unclear. V dropped 5 bases and J dropped 6 bases, with 14 bases sitting between them. The CDR3 contains 13 residues. The germline V gene has CDR1 SGHNT and CDR2 YENEEA.

The rearrangement uses TRBV30 and TRBJ1-1, with D possibly TRBD1 on 5 matching bases. Germline V gene data show CDR1 as GTSNPN and CDR2 as SVGIG (reference sequence). The CDR3 runs 12 residues. V shed 4 bases and J shed 7 bases, with 13 bases lying between them. As DNA, the CDR3 is TGTGCCTGGATGGGACCCAAGGGTGAAGCTTTCTTT. Amino acids: CAWMGPKGEAFF.

V and J are TRBV7-8 and TRBJ2-2; D is perhaps TRBD2 (6 bases). Between the trimmed V and J ends, which lost 4 bases and 4 bases, there was a span of 16 bases. Germline values: CDR1 SGHVS, CDR2 FQNEAQ. CDR3 size: 16 residues. The CDR3 nucleotides are TGTGCCAGCAGCTCGACTGGGGGGACTTCCACCGGGGAGCTGTTTTTT. Translating gives CASSSTGGTSTGELFF.

V usage is TRBV30 and J usage is TRBJ2-4; 8 bases align to TRBD2. V lost 3 bases, J lost 2 bases, and 9 bases stayed unmatched. CDR1 and CDR2 from the germline V gene are GTSNPN and SVGIG (reference sequence). This CDR3 spans 16 amino acids. The CDR3 protein is CAWRAPRTSPKNIQYF. CDR3 nucleotides: TGTGCCTGGAGGGCCCCCAGGACTAGCCCCAAAAACATTCAGTACTTC.

The chain couples TRBV5-1 to TRBJ2-6, with a possible D match to TRBD1 (6 bases). Germline V gene lookup returns CDR1 SGHRS and CDR2 YFSETQ. The CDR3 length is 14 residues. Trimming pared 7 bases from V and 2 bases from J, leaving 10 bases between. The CDR3 DNA sequence: TGCGCCAGCGAACAGGGTCCTGGGGCCAACGTCCTGACTTTC. Translated: CASEQGPGANVLTF.

The chain joins TRBV20-1 to TRBJ2-7; D possibly corresponds to TRBD1 (5 bases). The V and J ends lost 3 bases and 4 bases respectively, with 7 bases between them. In germline, CDR1 is DFQATT, CDR2 SNEGSKA (reference sequence). The CDR3 runs 11 residues. Here the CDR3 DNA reads TGCAGTGCTAGCCGACAGTACGAGCAGTACTTC. It is translated as CSASRQYEQYF.

V is TRBV5-1 and J is TRBJ2-3; D unclear. V dropped 4 bases and J dropped 6 bases, with 9 bases sitting between them. The CDR3 is 12 residues long. Germline CDR1 and CDR2: SGHRS and YFSETQ. The CDR3 protein is CASSGVGDTQYF. In DNA, the CDR3 is TGCGCCAGCAGCGGGGTAGGGGATACGCAGTATTTT.